These T cell receptor beta chains were read from a single sample in a study of CD8 T cells in Susac syndrome. One entry per CDR3 protein, called by TCRdb with MiXCR from the immunoSEQ multiplex PCR reads. The sample carries 20,000 to 25,000 distinct CDR3 sequences, approximately 93% recorded once. The sequenced sample was CD8+ T cells from PBMCs. The receptors come from a human donor in good health. Both conserved end residues are part of each CDR3. D genes are given only for firm matches. The listing skips clone size in some rows; elsewhere it reads once, few, many or a size class.

j_call: TRBJ1-2
v_call: TRBV7-9
clone_size: -
d_call: -
cdr3_aa: CASTYGGGYGYTF
cdr3_nt: TGTGCCAGCACCTACGGAGGGGGCTATGGCTACACCTTC

j_call: TRBJ1-2
v_call: TRBV7-9
clone_size: -
d_call: -
cdr3_aa: CASSLAGDGYTF
cdr3_nt: TGTGCCAGCAGCTTAGCAGGGGACGGCTACACCTTC

j_call: TRBJ2-7
v_call: TRBV5-6
clone_size: -
d_call: TRBD2
cdr3_aa: CASSLASGGEHYEQYF
cdr3_nt: TGTGCCAGCAGCTTGGCCTCGGGGGGGGAGCACTACGAGCAGTACTTC

j_call: TRBJ2-2
v_call: TRBV5-4
clone_size: -
d_call: -
cdr3_aa: CASSFRGRSGELFF
cdr3_nt: TGTGCCAGCAGCTTTAGGGGCCGGTCCGGGGAGCTGTTTTTT

j_call: TRBJ2-7
v_call: TRBV20-1
clone_size: -
d_call: -
cdr3_aa: CSARVGRDYEQYF
cdr3_nt: TGCAGTGCTAGAGTGGGCAGGGACTACGAGCAGTACTTC

j_call: TRBJ1-5
v_call: TRBV5-1
clone_size: -
d_call: -
cdr3_aa: CASSLGDISNQPQHF
cdr3_nt: TGCGCCAGCAGCTTGGGAGATATTAGCAATCAGCCCCAGCATTTT

j_call: TRBJ2-4
v_call: TRBV7-8
clone_size: once
d_call: TRBD1
cdr3_aa: CASSRPGQKNIQYF
cdr3_nt: TGTGCCAGCAGCCGCCCGGGACAGAAAAACATTCAGTACTTC

j_call: TRBJ1-1
v_call: TRBV7-2
clone_size: -
d_call: TRBD1
cdr3_aa: CATLTGVTEAFF
cdr3_nt: TGTGCCACCCTGACAGGGGTCACTGAAGCTTTCTTT

j_call: TRBJ2-5
v_call: TRBV11-2
clone_size: -
d_call: TRBD2
cdr3_aa: CASSLGAGGPQETQYF
cdr3_nt: TGTGCCAGCAGCTTAGGGGCGGGGGGGCCCCAAGAGACCCAGTACTTC

j_call: TRBJ2-7
v_call: TRBV29-1
clone_size: -
d_call: -
cdr3_aa: CSVLRLRQKTYEQYF
cdr3_nt: TGCAGCGTTCTGAGGTTACGACAGAAGACCTACGAGCAGTACTTC

j_call: TRBJ2-5
v_call: TRBV2
clone_size: -
d_call: TRBD2
cdr3_aa: CASSGDLSGGQETQYF
cdr3_nt: TGTGCCAGCAGTGGGGACTTGAGCGGGGGACAAGAGACCCAGTACTTC

j_call: TRBJ2-7
v_call: TRBV20-1
clone_size: -
d_call: -
cdr3_aa: CSARVTGYYEQYF
cdr3_nt: TGCAGTGCTAGAGTAACAGGTTACTACGAGCAGTACTTC

j_call: TRBJ2-5
v_call: TRBV7-9
clone_size: -
d_call: -
cdr3_aa: CASSLVRQAETQYF
cdr3_nt: TGTGCCAGCAGCTTAGTCCGACAGGCGGAGACCCAGTACTTC

j_call: TRBJ1-2
v_call: TRBV29-1
clone_size: -
d_call: -
cdr3_aa: CSVEDPDLYGYTF
cdr3_nt: TGCAGCGTTGAAGACCCAGATCTCTATGGCTACACCTTC

j_call: TRBJ1-1
v_call: TRBV5-6
clone_size: -
d_call: -
cdr3_aa: CASSLYTGNTEAFF
cdr3_nt: TGTGCCAGCAGCTTGTACACGGGGAACACTGAAGCTTTCTTT

j_call: TRBJ2-7
v_call: TRBV6-5
clone_size: -
d_call: -
cdr3_aa: CASSYSRGKGYEQYF
cdr3_nt: TGTGCCAGCAGTTACTCGAGAGGGAAAGGCTACGAGCAGTACTTC

j_call: TRBJ1-5
v_call: TRBV12-3/TRBV12-4
clone_size: -
d_call: -
cdr3_aa: CASSLGPNQPQHF
cdr3_nt: TGTGCCAGCAGTTTGGGACCCAATCAGCCCCAGCATTTT

j_call: TRBJ1-6
v_call: TRBV12-3/TRBV12-4
clone_size: few
d_call: -
cdr3_aa: CASSLRQGGSPLHF
cdr3_nt: TGTGCCAGCAGTTTAAGGCAGGGAGGATCACCCCTCCACTTT

j_call: TRBJ1-2
v_call: TRBV29-1
clone_size: -
d_call: -
cdr3_aa: CSARLGGAHGYTF
cdr3_nt: TGCAGCGCCAGACTCGGGGGGGCGCATGGCTACACCTTC

j_call: TRBJ1-1
v_call: TRBV12-3/TRBV12-4
clone_size: -
d_call: -
cdr3_aa: CASSSSGDTEAFF
cdr3_nt: TGTGCCAGCAGTTCCTCCGGGGACACTGAAGCTTTCTTT

j_call: TRBJ2-7
v_call: TRBV4-1
clone_size: -
d_call: -
cdr3_aa: CASRGQTYEQYF
cdr3_nt: TGCGCCAGCAGAGGACAGACTTACGAGCAGTACTTC

j_call: TRBJ2-1
v_call: TRBV5-1
clone_size: -
d_call: TRBD1
cdr3_aa: CASSPGQGFINEQFF
cdr3_nt: TGCGCCAGCAGCCCCGGACAGGGTTTCATCAATGAGCAGTTCTTC

j_call: TRBJ1-1
v_call: TRBV6-2/TRBV6-3
clone_size: -
d_call: -
cdr3_aa: CASSSLAVIMNTEAFF
cdr3_nt: TGTGCCAGCAGTTCGTTAGCGGTTATCATGAACACTGAAGCTTTCTTT

j_call: TRBJ1-2
v_call: TRBV15
clone_size: -
d_call: TRBD1
cdr3_aa: CATSRTGGAYGYTF
cdr3_nt: TGTGCCACCAGCAGAACAGGGGGAGCATATGGCTACACCTTC

j_call: TRBJ2-1
v_call: TRBV20-1
clone_size: -
d_call: -
cdr3_aa: CSVTAGEYYNEQFF
cdr3_nt: TGCAGTGTCACCGCAGGGGAATATTACAATGAGCAGTTCTTC

j_call: TRBJ1-1
v_call: TRBV13
clone_size: -
d_call: TRBD1
cdr3_aa: CASSPQGGVPNTEAFF
cdr3_nt: TGTGCCAGCAGCCCTCAGGGGGGGGTTCCGAACACTGAAGCTTTCTTT

j_call: TRBJ2-7
v_call: TRBV11-2
clone_size: -
d_call: -
cdr3_aa: CASSLDTRGYYEQYF
cdr3_nt: TGTGCCAGCAGCTTAGATACAAGAGGGTACTACGAGCAGTACTTC

j_call: TRBJ2-7
v_call: TRBV27
clone_size: -
d_call: -
cdr3_aa: CASRKRGSSSYEQYF
cdr3_nt: TGTGCCAGCAGAAAACGGGGGTCGAGCTCCTACGAGCAGTACTTC

j_call: TRBJ2-3
v_call: TRBV7-2
clone_size: -
d_call: -
cdr3_aa: CASSLSDGRTDTQYF
cdr3_nt: TGTGCCAGCAGCTTAAGTGACGGTCGCACAGATACGCAGTATTTT

j_call: TRBJ2-1
v_call: TRBV7-2
clone_size: -
d_call: TRBD2
cdr3_aa: CASSFSGAFSYNEQFF
cdr3_nt: TGTGCCAGCAGTTTTAGCGGGGCCTTCTCCTACAATGAGCAGTTCTTC

j_call: TRBJ1-5
v_call: TRBV6-1
clone_size: -
d_call: -
cdr3_aa: CASRRSESNQPQHF
cdr3_nt: TGTGCCAGCAGGCGGTCGGAAAGCAATCAGCCCCAGCATTTT

j_call: TRBJ1-5
v_call: TRBV7-9
clone_size: -
d_call: TRBD1
cdr3_aa: CASSLGPGQGNQPQHF
cdr3_nt: TGTGCCAGCAGCTTAGGGCCGGGACAGGGGAATCAGCCCCAGCATTTT

j_call: TRBJ2-7
v_call: TRBV6-5
clone_size: -
d_call: TRBD1
cdr3_aa: CASSYGDRGYEQYF
cdr3_nt: TGTGCCAGCAGTTACGGGGACAGGGGTTACGAGCAGTACTTC

j_call: TRBJ1-1
v_call: TRBV6-5
clone_size: few
d_call: -
cdr3_aa: CASSYSGLGTEAFF
cdr3_nt: TGTGCCAGCAGTTACTCTGGATTAGGCACTGAAGCTTTCTTT

j_call: TRBJ2-7
v_call: TRBV6-1
clone_size: -
d_call: -
cdr3_aa: CASSEAPGSYEQYF
cdr3_nt: TGTGCCAGCAGTGAAGCCCCAGGCTCGTACGAGCAGTACTTC

j_call: TRBJ1-3
v_call: TRBV7-9
clone_size: -
d_call: TRBD1
cdr3_aa: CASSFPDRDAWRNTIYF
cdr3_nt: TGTGCCAGCAGCTTTCCGGACAGGGACGCTTGGAGAAACACCATATATTTT

j_call: TRBJ2-2
v_call: TRBV15
clone_size: -
d_call: TRBD1
cdr3_aa: CATRVDRVTGELFF
cdr3_nt: TGTGCCACCAGAGTGGACAGGGTGACCGGGGAGCTGTTTTTT

j_call: TRBJ2-7
v_call: TRBV7-8
clone_size: -
d_call: TRBD1
cdr3_aa: CASSFGTGISYEQYF
cdr3_nt: TGTGCCAGCAGCTTCGGGACAGGGATCTCCTACGAGCAGTACTTC

j_call: TRBJ1-1
v_call: TRBV12-3/TRBV12-4
clone_size: -
d_call: -
cdr3_aa: CASSLLRGMTEAFF
cdr3_nt: TGTGCCAGCAGCCTCCTGAGGGGAATGACTGAAGCTTTCTTT

j_call: TRBJ2-3
v_call: TRBV2
clone_size: -
d_call: TRBD1
cdr3_aa: CASSYRGRSTDTQYF
cdr3_nt: TGTGCCAGCAGCTACAGGGGGAGAAGCACAGATACGCAGTATTTT

j_call: TRBJ2-1
v_call: TRBV20-1
clone_size: -
d_call: -
cdr3_aa: CSARGGADNEQFF
cdr3_nt: TGCAGTGCTAGAGGAGGGGCAGACAATGAGCAGTTCTTC

j_call: TRBJ2-1
v_call: TRBV11-3
clone_size: -
d_call: TRBD1
cdr3_aa: CASSLFGQASHYNEQFF
cdr3_nt: TGTGCCAGCAGCTTATTCGGACAGGCTAGCCACTACAATGAGCAGTTCTTC

j_call: TRBJ1-5
v_call: TRBV7-9
clone_size: -
d_call: -
cdr3_aa: CASSLLDGRPQHF
cdr3_nt: TGTGCCAGCAGCTTGTTAGATGGGCGGCCCCAGCATTTT

j_call: TRBJ1-2
v_call: TRBV12-3/TRBV12-4
clone_size: -
d_call: -
cdr3_aa: CASWGGGYTF
cdr3_nt: TGTGCCAGTTGGGGGGGTGGCTACACCTTC

j_call: TRBJ2-5
v_call: TRBV7-7
clone_size: -
d_call: -
cdr3_aa: CASSSYGLEETQYF
cdr3_nt: TGTGCCAGCAGCTCCTATGGACTGGAAGAGACCCAGTACTTC

j_call: TRBJ2-1
v_call: TRBV20-1
clone_size: -
d_call: TRBD1
cdr3_aa: CSARTGQGRYNEQFF
cdr3_nt: TGCAGTGCTAGGACGGGACAGGGGCGTTACAATGAGCAGTTCTTC

j_call: TRBJ2-7
v_call: TRBV4-1
clone_size: -
d_call: TRBD1
cdr3_aa: CASSQDSGQGYEQYF
cdr3_nt: TGCGCCAGCAGCCAAGATAGCGGACAGGGGTACGAGCAGTACTTC

j_call: TRBJ1-1
v_call: TRBV7-6
clone_size: -
d_call: TRBD1
cdr3_aa: CASSSGRGRGLMNTEAFF
cdr3_nt: TGTGCCAGCAGCTCTGGAAGGGGCAGGGGGCTCATGAACACTGAAGCTTTCTTT

j_call: TRBJ1-1
v_call: TRBV7-9
clone_size: -
d_call: -
cdr3_aa: CASSLPGMNTEAFF
cdr3_nt: TGTGCCAGCAGCCTTCCCGGTATGAACACTGAAGCTTTCTTT

j_call: TRBJ2-5
v_call: TRBV7-2
clone_size: -
d_call: -
cdr3_aa: CASSLGGAGEAQYF
cdr3_nt: TGTGCCAGCAGCTTAGGGGGGGCCGGGGAGGCCCAGTACTTC

j_call: TRBJ2-2
v_call: TRBV3-1
clone_size: -
d_call: TRBD2
cdr3_aa: CASSQEGLAGGPNTGELFF
cdr3_nt: TGTGCCAGCAGCCAGGAGGGGCTAGCGGGGGGTCCGAACACCGGGGAGCTGTTTTTT

j_call: TRBJ2-7
v_call: TRBV20-1
clone_size: -
d_call: -
cdr3_aa: CSAYGLLGGAYEQYF
cdr3_nt: TGCAGTGCCTACGGACTCCTCGGGGGCGCCTACGAGCAGTACTTC

j_call: TRBJ2-6
v_call: TRBV6-4
clone_size: -
d_call: -
cdr3_aa: CASSRAHGANVLTF
cdr3_nt: TGTGCCAGCAGCAGGGCTCATGGGGCCAACGTCCTGACTTTC

j_call: TRBJ1-2
v_call: TRBV20-1
clone_size: -
d_call: -
cdr3_aa: CSARGPRDYGYTF
cdr3_nt: TGCAGTGCTAGGGGCCCGAGAGACTATGGCTACACCTTC

j_call: TRBJ2-7
v_call: TRBV9
clone_size: -
d_call: -
cdr3_aa: CASSVTDSAYEQYF
cdr3_nt: TGTGCCAGCAGCGTAACGGACAGTGCCTACGAGCAGTACTTC

j_call: TRBJ1-2
v_call: TRBV6-5
clone_size: -
d_call: -
cdr3_aa: CASSPGGQVDGYTF
cdr3_nt: TGTGCCAGCAGTCCGGGAGGGCAGGTTGATGGCTACACCTTC

j_call: TRBJ2-7
v_call: TRBV6-5
clone_size: -
d_call: TRBD1
cdr3_aa: CASSYVETGGDYEQYF
cdr3_nt: TGTGCCAGCAGTTACGTCGAAACAGGGGGCGATTACGAGCAGTACTTC

j_call: TRBJ1-2
v_call: TRBV20-1
clone_size: -
d_call: -
cdr3_aa: CSASPRGGVGILYGYTF
cdr3_nt: TGCAGTGCTAGTCCCCGAGGGGGGGTCGGCATATTATATGGCTACACCTTC

j_call: TRBJ1-2
v_call: TRBV5-6
clone_size: -
d_call: -
cdr3_aa: CASSLEAERVYYGYTF
cdr3_nt: TGTGCCAGCAGCTTGGAGGCAGAACGTGTCTACTATGGCTACACCTTC

j_call: TRBJ2-7
v_call: TRBV4-3
clone_size: -
d_call: TRBD1
cdr3_aa: CASSHGTGKYEQYF
cdr3_nt: TGCGCCAGCAGTCACGGGACAGGGAAATACGAGCAGTACTTC